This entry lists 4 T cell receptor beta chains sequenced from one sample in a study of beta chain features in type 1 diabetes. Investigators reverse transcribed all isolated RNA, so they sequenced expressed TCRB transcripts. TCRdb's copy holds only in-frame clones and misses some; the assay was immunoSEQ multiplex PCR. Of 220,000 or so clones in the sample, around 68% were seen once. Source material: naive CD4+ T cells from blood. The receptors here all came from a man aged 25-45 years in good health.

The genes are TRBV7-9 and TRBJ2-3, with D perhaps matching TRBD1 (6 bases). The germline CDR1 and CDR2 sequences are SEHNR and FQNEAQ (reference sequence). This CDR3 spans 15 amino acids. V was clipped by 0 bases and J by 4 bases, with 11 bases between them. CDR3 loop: CASSLASQGADTQYF. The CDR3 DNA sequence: TGTGCCAGCAGCTTAGCGTCACAGGGCGCAGATACGCAGTATTTT.

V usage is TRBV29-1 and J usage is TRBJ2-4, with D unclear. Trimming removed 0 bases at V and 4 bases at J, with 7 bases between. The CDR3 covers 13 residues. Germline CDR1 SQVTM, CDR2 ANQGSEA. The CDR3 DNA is TGCAGCGTTGAAGATGAGCGTAAAAACATTCAGTACTTC. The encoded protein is CSVEDERKNIQYF.

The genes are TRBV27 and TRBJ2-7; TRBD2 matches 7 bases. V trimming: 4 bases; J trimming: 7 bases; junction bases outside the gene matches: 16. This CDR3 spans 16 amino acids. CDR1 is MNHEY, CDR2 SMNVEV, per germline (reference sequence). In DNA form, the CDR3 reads TGTGCCAGCAGTTCCCCCCTGGCGGGAGCGGGGAATGAGCAGTACTTC. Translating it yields CASSSPLAGAGNEQYF.

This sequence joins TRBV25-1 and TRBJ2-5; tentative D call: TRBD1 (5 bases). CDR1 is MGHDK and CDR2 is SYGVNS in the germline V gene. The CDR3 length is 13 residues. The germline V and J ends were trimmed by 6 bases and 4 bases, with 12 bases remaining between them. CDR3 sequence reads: CASRQGSLETQYF. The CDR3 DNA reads TGTGCCAGCAGGCAGGGTTCTCTAGAGACCCAGTACTTC.